Listed here is a single TCR beta chain. Its target is unknown. With V trimmed by 4 bases and J by 3 bases, 6 bases remained unmatched. CDR1 is SGHRS, CDR2 YFSETQ, per germline. The CDR3 consists of 14 residues. This specimen comes from a study of post-analysis software for immune sequencing data. Study-wide results and limits: Comparison of patients with controls showed 4 to 6 TRBV segments more frequent in patients, TRBV5-6, TRBV5-1 and TRBV20-1 among them. Normalized Chao1 diversity in multiple sclerosis patients fell significantly below that of controls.

Unique molecular identifiers tagged the TCR beta cDNA libraries. T cells numbering roughly 0.9 to 10 million yielded cDNA molecules that totaled some 500,000. One entry per CDR3 protein results from TCRdb running MiXCR on the PCR reads. The data show about 820,000 distinct CDR3 sequences, about 50% seen once. Sequenced sample: blood. This chain joins TRBV5-1 and TRBJ1-1, with 7 nucleotides matching TRBD1. This sequence originates from a girl aged 5-17 years with multiple sclerosis. CDR3 nucleotide sequence: TGCGCCAGCAGCCGAGACAGGGTGGACACTGAAGCTTTCTTT. Encoded protein: CASSRDRVDTEAFF.